Each of the 10 T cell receptor beta chains below was sequenced from the same sample in a study of T cells after yellow fever vaccination. TCRdb used MiXCR to reprocess the 5' RACE reads, holding one entry per CDR3 protein. The repertoire has about 29,000 distinct CDR3 sequences, over 4.5% of them found once; the top ten carry over 40%. The source material was CD8+ T cells sorted from PBMCs, sampled 10 days after the yellow fever booster vaccination. The receptors were gathered from a man younger than 45 who received the YFV17D yellow fever vaccine.

This clonotype was detected ten times or more. J is TRBJ2-7 and V is TRBV3-1; TRBD2 matches at 9 bases. The trim removed 1 base at V and 8 bases at J, leaving 6 bases unmatched. From germline, CDR1 is LGHDT and CDR2 YNNKEL (reference sequence). The CDR3 extends over 14 amino acids. CDR3 coding DNA: TGTGCCAGCAGCCAAGTAGCGGGAGCTCCGCAGCAGTACTTC. Its translation: CASSQVAGAPQQYF.

At least ten counts were recorded for this clonotype. The rearrangement links TRBV7-8 to TRBJ2-1; weak D call: TRBD1 (6 bases). The CDR3 is 18 residues long. Per germline, CDR1 SGHVS and CDR2 FQNEAQ. V was shortened by 5 bases and J by 9 bases, with 29 bases between the two germline ends. CDR3 sequence: CASSPEDSQLSALVEQFF. The CDR3 nucleotides read TGTGCCAGCAGCCCCGAGGACAGCCAACTGTCGGCTTTAGTTGAGCAGTTCTTC.

This clonotype was observed at least ten times. The rearrangement uses TRBV7-9 and TRBJ2-1; TRBD2 agrees at 14 bases. Germline V gene data show CDR1 as SEHNR and CDR2 as FQNEAQ (reference sequence). V was pared by 5 bases and J by 8 bases, with 8 bases of the junction left unmatched. The CDR3 runs to 16 residues. Here the CDR3 reads CASSPGGLAGADEQFF. The CDR3, as DNA: TGTGCCAGCAGCCCAGGGGGACTAGCGGGAGCGGATGAGCAGTTCTTC.

In this sample, this clonotype turned up many times. The chain combines TRBV2 with TRBJ2-1; 8 bases align to TRBD2. Per germline, CDR1 SNHLY and CDR2 FYNNEI. After removal of 7 bases from V and 4 bases from J, the junction contained 9 bases not matched to a gene. The CDR3 is 15 residues long. Written as DNA, the CDR3 is TGTGCCAGCATCCCCGGGGGGGCATTATACAATGAGCAGTTCTTC. This codes for CASIPGGALYNEQFF.

This clonotype showed up many times. This rearrangement joins TRBV15 to TRBJ2-3, with TRBD2 identical over 9 bases. CDR3 length: 17 amino acids. Germline CDR1 reads LNHNV; CDR2 reads YYDKDF (reference sequence). Trimming removed 0 bases from V and 2 bases from J; junction bases left unmatched: 6. The CDR3 here is CATSRDPGGRVTDTQYF. In DNA form, the CDR3 reads TGTGCCACCAGCAGAGATCCTGGCGGGAGGGTCACAGATACGCAGTATTTT.

In the case of this clonotype: With a much larger clone just one base away, this may be a read error. This chain uses TRBV29-1 with TRBJ2-1; D may correspond to TRBD1 or TRBD2 (6 bases each). The CDR3 totals 11 residues. CDR1 is SQVTM and CDR2 is ANQGSEA in the germline V gene. The CDR3 nucleotides read TGCGGCGGGGACACTTACAATGAGCAGTTCTTC. This encodes CGGDTYNEQFF.

At least ten counts were recorded for this clonotype. The chain links TRBV19 to TRBJ2-1, with D uncertain. Germline lookup yields CDR1 LNHDA and CDR2 SQIVND (reference sequence). Trimming stripped 4 bases from V and 5 bases from J, with 6 bases between. The CDR3 consists of 12 residues. The DNA for the CDR3 is TGTGCCAGTAGTACCCGGGACAATGAGCAGTTCTTC. Its translation is CASSTRDNEQFF.

Only a few counts were recorded for this clonotype. V is TRBV5-5 and J is TRBJ2-7, with D perhaps matching TRBD1 (5 bases). Germline V gene data show CDR1 as SGHKS and CDR2 as YYEKEE (reference sequence). This CDR3 has 12 amino acids. The V end lost 6 bases, the J end lost 3 bases, and 10 bases lay between the germline ends. In DNA form, the CDR3 reads TGTGCCAGCAACATAGGGGACTACGAGCAGTACTTC. Translated, it gives CASNIGDYEQYF.

Many counts were recorded for this clonotype. V usage is TRBV11-2 and J usage is TRBJ2-2; D gene uncertain. V lost 8 bases, J lost 6 bases, and 16 bases lay in between. The length of the CDR3 is 14 residues. The germline gives CDR1 SGHAT, CDR2 FQNNGV. Here the CDR3 DNA reads TGTGCCAGCTCTTCATCGGTTGCTGCCGGGGAGCTGTTTTTT. It encodes CASSSSVAAGELFF.

This clonotype was detected only a few times. The chain links TRBV7-2 to TRBJ2-7; no clear D gene. The V gene's germline CDR1 is SGHTA and CDR2 FQGNSA. The CDR3 is 12 residues long. V was pared by 8 bases and J by 0 bases, with 8 bases between. The chain's CDR3 is CASGESSYEQYF. In nucleotides, the CDR3 is TGTGCCAGCGGAGAATCCTCCTACGAGCAGTACTTC.